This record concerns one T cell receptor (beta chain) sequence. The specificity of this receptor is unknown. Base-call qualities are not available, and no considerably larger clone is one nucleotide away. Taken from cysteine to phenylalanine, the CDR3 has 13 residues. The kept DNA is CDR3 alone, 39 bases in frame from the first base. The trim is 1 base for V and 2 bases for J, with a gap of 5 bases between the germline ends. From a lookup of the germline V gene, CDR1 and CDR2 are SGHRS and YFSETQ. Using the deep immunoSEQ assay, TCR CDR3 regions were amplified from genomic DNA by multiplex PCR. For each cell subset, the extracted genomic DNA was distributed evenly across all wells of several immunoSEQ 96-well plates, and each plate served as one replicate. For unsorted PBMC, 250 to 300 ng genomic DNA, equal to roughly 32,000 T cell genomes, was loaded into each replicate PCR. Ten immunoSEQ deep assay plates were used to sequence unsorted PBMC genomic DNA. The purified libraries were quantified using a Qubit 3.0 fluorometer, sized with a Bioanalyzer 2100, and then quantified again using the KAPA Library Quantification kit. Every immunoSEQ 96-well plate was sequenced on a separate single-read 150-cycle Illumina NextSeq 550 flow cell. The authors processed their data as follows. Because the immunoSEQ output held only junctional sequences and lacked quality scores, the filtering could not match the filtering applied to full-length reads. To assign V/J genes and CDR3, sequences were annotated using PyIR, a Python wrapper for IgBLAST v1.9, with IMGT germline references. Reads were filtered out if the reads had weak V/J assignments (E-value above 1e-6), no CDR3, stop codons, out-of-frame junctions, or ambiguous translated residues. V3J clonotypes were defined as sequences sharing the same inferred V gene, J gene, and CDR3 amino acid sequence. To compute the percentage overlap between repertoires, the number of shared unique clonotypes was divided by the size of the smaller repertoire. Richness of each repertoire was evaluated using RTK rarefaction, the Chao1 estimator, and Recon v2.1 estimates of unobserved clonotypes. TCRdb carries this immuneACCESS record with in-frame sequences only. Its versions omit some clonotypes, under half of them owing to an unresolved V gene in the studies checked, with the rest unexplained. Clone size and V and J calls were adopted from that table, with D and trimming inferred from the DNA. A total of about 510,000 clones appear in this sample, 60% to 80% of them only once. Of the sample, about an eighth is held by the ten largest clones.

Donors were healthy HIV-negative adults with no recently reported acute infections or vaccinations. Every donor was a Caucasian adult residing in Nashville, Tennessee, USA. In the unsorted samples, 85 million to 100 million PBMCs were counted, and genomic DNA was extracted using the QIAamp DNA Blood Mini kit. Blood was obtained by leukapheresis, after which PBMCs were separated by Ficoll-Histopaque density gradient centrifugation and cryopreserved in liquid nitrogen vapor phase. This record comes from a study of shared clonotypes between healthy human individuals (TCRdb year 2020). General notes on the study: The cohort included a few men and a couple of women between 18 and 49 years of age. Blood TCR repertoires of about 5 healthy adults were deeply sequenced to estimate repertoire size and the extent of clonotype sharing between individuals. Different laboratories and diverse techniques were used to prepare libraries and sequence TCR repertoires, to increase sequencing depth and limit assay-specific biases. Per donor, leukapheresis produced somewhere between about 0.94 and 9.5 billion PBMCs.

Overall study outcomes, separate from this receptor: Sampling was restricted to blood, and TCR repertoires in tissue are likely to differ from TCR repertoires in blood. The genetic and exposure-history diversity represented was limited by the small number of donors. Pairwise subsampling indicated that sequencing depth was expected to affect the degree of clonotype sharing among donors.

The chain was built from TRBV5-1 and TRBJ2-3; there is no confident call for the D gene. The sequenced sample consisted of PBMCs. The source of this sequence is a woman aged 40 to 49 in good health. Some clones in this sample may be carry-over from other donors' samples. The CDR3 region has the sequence CASSLRDTDTQYF. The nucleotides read TGCGCCAGCAGCTTGCGAGACACAGATACGCAGTATTTT.